This TCR beta chain was obtained from a study of cytomegalovirus exposure and HLA in healthy donors. Findings and limits, study-wide: Most observed TCR sequences were rare, whereas some public TCRs were detected in many donors. Confirmation in vitro established that a few CMV-associated chains were specific for CMV antigens. Later, an analysis showed that TCR beta chains associated with HLA were more clonally expanded than others that were equally common. Available immune exposure information covered CMV serostatus only.

This CDR3 is built from 12 residues. With 5 bases removed from V and 8 bases from J, the gap between germline ends came to 10 bases. Germline V gene data show CDR1 as SEHNR and CDR2 as FQNEAQ (reference sequence). About this clone itself: Its antigen is still unknown.

60 Vbeta and 13 Jbeta primers were used in PCR. Using immunoSEQ multiplex PCR, the repertoire was profiled, and TCRdb retains in-frame clones only, with some absent. The sample shows about 160,000 clones, around 79% of them seen only once. Specimen: PBMCs. The chain carries TRBV7-9 and TRBJ1-5, with D possibly matching TRBD1 (5 bases). The TCR originated in a man aged 40-49 years in good health and CMV-seronegative. CDR3: CASSRGGEPQHF. The CDR3 DNA is TGTGCCAGCAGCCGGGGGGGGGAGCCCCAGCATTTT.